The next 26 T cell receptor beta chains were all read from a single sample in a study of B cell selection in AIRE deficiency. The sorted conventional CD4 T cells were gated as CD4+CD127+. Profiled with immunoSEQ multiplex PCR; TCRdb holds only in-frame clones, not every one. The repertoire holds about 25,000 clones, with 90% to 97% as singletons. Specimen: CD4+CD127+ conventional T cells sorted from PBMCs. These receptors were collected from a human donor in good health.

This chain links TRBV18 with TRBJ1-2, with D possibly matching TRBD1 (5 bases). Germline values: CDR1 KGHSH, CDR2 LQKENI. This CDR3 has 13 amino acids. With 3 bases removed from V and 8 bases from J, the gap between germline ends came to 13 bases. CDR3 loop: CASSPGTAGGYTF. The CDR3 bases are TGTGCCAGCTCACCCGGGACGGCCGGGGGCTACACCTTC.

This clone was seen only once. V is TRBV7-8 and J is TRBJ2-3; 12 bases map to TRBD1. This CDR3 is 16 amino acids long. Looked up from germline, CDR1 is SGHVS and CDR2 is FQNEAQ. V lost 5 bases, J lost 6 bases, and 9 bases stayed unmatched. The CDR3 region has the DNA TGTGCCAGCAGCCCCCCGGCCGGGACAGGGGGCGATACGCAGTATTTT. This sequence encodes CASSPPAGTGGDTQYF.

The rearrangement joins TRBV5-1 to TRBJ1-1; D uncertain. V was clipped by 4 bases and J by 1 base, with 11 bases between them. CDR1 SGHRS and CDR2 YFSETQ come from the germline V gene. CDR3 length: 14 amino acids. The CDR3 is CASSISTANTEAFF. The CDR3 nucleotides read TGCGCCAGCAGCATCTCGACCGCGAACACTGAAGCTTTCTTT.

This chain joins TRBV15 and TRBJ2-3, with 11 bases lining up with TRBD2. The junction had 9 bases not matched to a gene; V was cut back by 3 bases and J by 4 bases. The CDR3 totals 17 residues. CDR1 and CDR2 (germline): LNHNV, YYDKDF (reference sequence). CDR3 nucleotides: TGTGCCACCAGCAGGGCTAGCGGGGGGCCAGGGGCAGATACGCAGTATTTT. Translating it yields CATSRASGGPGADTQYF.

V and J are TRBV5-6 and TRBJ1-5; D perhaps matches TRBD1 (6 bases). V lost 3 bases and J lost 1, with 14 bases in between. There are 16 residues in the CDR3. Germline-derived CDR1 and CDR2 are SGHDT and YYEEEE. The CDR3: CASSSQGGRSNQPQHF. The CDR3 DNA reads TGTGCCAGCAGCTCCCAAGGGGGAAGGAGCAATCAGCCCCAGCATTTT.

This clone was counted a single time. This chain connects TRBV7-2 to TRBJ1-3; D is unclear. The ends were cut back, 3 bases at V and 7 bases at J, with 19 bases in the middle. There are 16 residues in the CDR3. Germline values: CDR1 SGHTA, CDR2 FQGNSA. CDR3 DNA sequence: TGTGCCAGCAGCTTGCACGGACCCCGGACGGGGAACACCATATATTTT. Translation: CASSLHGPRTGNTIYF.

The chain is built from TRBV28 and TRBJ1-1; D gene ambiguous. Trimming took off 4 bases at V and 2 bases at J, with 8 bases between the two ends. Germline CDR1 MDHEN, CDR2 SYDVKM. The length of the CDR3 is 13 residues. The CDR3 DNA follows: TGTGCCAGCAGTTCCCGGGCCAACACTGAAGCTTTCTTT. Residues: CASSSRANTEAFF.

The chain has TRBV30 and TRBJ1-1; 7 nucleotides align to TRBD1. Germline-derived CDR1 and CDR2 are GTSNPN and SVGIG (reference sequence). This CDR3 is built from 16 residues. V lost 1 base to trimming and J lost 1 base; unmatched junction nucleotides: 9. The CDR3 is CAWSGPRTGKNTEAFF. The CDR3 nucleotides read TGTGCCTGGAGTGGCCCTAGGACAGGAAAGAACACTGAAGCTTTCTTT.

CDR3 bases: TGTGCCAGCAACCGACAGGGAGGCACAGATACGCAGTATTTT. It translates to CASNRQGGTDTQYF. The chain links TRBV25-1 to TRBJ2-3; 7 nucleotides line up with TRBD1. Looked up from germline, CDR1 is MGHDK and CDR2 is SYGVNS. There are 14 residues in the CDR3. V trimming: 7 bases; J trimming: 1 base; junction bases outside the gene matches: 5.

The CDR3 region is CASSQEVGEAFF. In nucleotides, the CDR3 is TGTGCCAGCAGCCAAGAGGTGGGGGAAGCTTTCTTT. The chain is built from TRBV14 and TRBJ1-1; D is uncertain. This CDR3 spans 12 amino acids. CDR1 is SGHDN, CDR2 FVKESK, per germline. The ends were cut back, 0 bases at V and 8 bases at J, with 7 bases in the middle.

This clone was seen just once. J is TRBJ1-2 and V is TRBV19; D gene unclear. CDR3 size: 14 residues. Germline V gene data show CDR1 as LNHDA and CDR2 as SQIVND (reference sequence). V lost 3 bases to trimming and J lost 4 bases, with 12 bases between them. This CDR3 is CASSISGTPYGYTF. CDR3 DNA sequence: TGTGCCAGTAGTATCTCGGGAACCCCCTATGGCTACACCTTC. Drawing the rest from reference TRBV19 and TRBJ1-2, the complete variable domain is DGGITQSPKYLFRKEGQNVTLSCEQNLNHDAMYWYRQDPGQGLRLIYYSQIVNDFQKGDIAEGYSVSREKKESFPLTVTSAQKNPTAFYLCASSISGTPYGYTFGSGTRLTVV.

The chain recombines TRBV5-6 with TRBJ2-3, with D unclear. V was clipped by 3 bases and J by 2 bases, with 4 bases between them. The CDR3 has 12 amino acids. The germline V gene has CDR1 SGHDT and CDR2 YYEEEE. This CDR3 reads CASSSDTDTQYF. The CDR3 DNA sequence: TGTGCCAGCAGCTCTGACACAGATACGCAGTATTTT.

The J gene is TRBJ2-1, the V gene TRBV5-4; 11 bases align to TRBD1. The CDR3 runs 14 residues. Germline assignment: CDR1 SGHNT and CDR2 YYREEE (reference sequence). V shed 5 bases and J 10 bases; nucleotides not matched to a gene: 8. The CDR3 DNA sequence: TGTGCCAGCAGAACCGGGACAGGGGGATTAGAGCAGTTCTTC. It codes for CASRTGTGGLEQFF. Full variable domain (remainder filled in from reference TRBV5-4 and TRBJ2-1): ETGVTQSPTHLIKTRGQQVTLRCSSQSGHNTVSWYQQALGQGPQFIFQYYREEENGRGNFPPRFSGLQFPNYSSELNVNALELDDSALYLCASRTGTGGLEQFFGPGTRLTVL.

The gene calls are TRBV5-1 and TRBJ1-5; no reliable D call. With 0 bases removed from V and 0 bases from J, the gap between germline ends came to 13 bases. The CDR3 is 17 residues long. Germline CDR1 SGHRS, CDR2 YFSETQ. CDR3 sequence reads: CASSLAPGRDSNQPQHF. DNA of the CDR3: TGCGCCAGCAGCTTGGCGCCCGGACGAGATAGCAATCAGCCCCAGCATTTT.

A remark on this clone: The sample has other DNA sequences that encode this CDR3 too. The chain is built from TRBV27 and TRBJ2-1; 8 positions agree with TRBD1. Per germline, CDR1 MNHEY and CDR2 SMNVEV (reference sequence). This CDR3 has 15 amino acids. V was clipped by 5 bases and J by 1 base; unmatched bases: 4. CDR3 sequence (DNA): TGTGCCAGCAGTCCCAGGACAGGGTCCTACAATGAGCAGTTCTTC. Protein sequence: CASSPRTGSYNEQFF.

Written as DNA, the CDR3 is TGTGCCAGCAACCGGGACTCCACAGATACGCAGTATTTT. Amino acids: CASNRDSTDTQYF. V usage is TRBV2 and J usage is TRBJ2-3; a weak D match, TRBD2 (6 bases). Trimming pared 7 bases from V and 2 bases from J, leaving 10 bases between. The CDR3 is 13 residues long. From germline, CDR1 is SNHLY and CDR2 FYNNEI.

J is TRBJ1-1 and V is TRBV11-3, with D uncertain. V was cut by 2 bases and J by 1 base, with 5 bases left in between. The CDR3 has 13 residues. Germline V gene lookup returns CDR1 SGHNT and CDR2 YENEEA. This CDR3 reads CASSLQENTEAFF. The CDR3 bases are TGTGCCAGCAGCTTACAGGAGAACACTGAAGCTTTCTTT. Drawing the rest from reference TRBV11-3 and TRBJ1-1, the complete variable domain is EAGVVQSPRYKIIEKKQPVAFWCNPISGHNTLYWYLQNLGQGPELLIRYENEEAVDDSQLPKDRFSAERLKGVDSTLKIQPAELGDSAVYLCASSLQENTEAFFGQGTRLTVV.

The rearrangement uses TRBV2 and TRBJ1-1; 8 bases line up with TRBD1. CDR3 length: 15 residues. V shed 6 bases and J 0 bases; nucleotides not matched to a gene: 6. Germline CDR1 and CDR2: SNHLY and FYNNEI. Written as DNA, the CDR3 is TGTGCCAGCAGAGGCGGACAGGGCATGAACACTGAAGCTTTCTTT. This sequence encodes CASRGGQGMNTEAFF.

The rearrangement joins TRBV27 to TRBJ1-2, with D perhaps matching TRBD1 (5 bases). This CDR3 region has 15 residues. V gave up 7 bases and J gave up 2 bases, with 17 bases separating them. Germline assignment: CDR1 MNHEY and CDR2 SMNVEV (reference sequence). The CDR3 nucleotides are TGTGCCAGCACTATGGCCCCCCCAGGGAACTATGGCTACACCTTC. Amino acid sequence: CASTMAPPGNYGYTF.

The J gene is TRBJ1-1, the V gene TRBV28; D is undetermined. The V gene's germline CDR1 is MDHEN and CDR2 SYDVKM. Trimming removed 7 bases from V and 0 bases from J, with 12 bases in between. CDR3 length: 14 amino acids. The CDR3 is CASILRAMNTEAFF. DNA for the CDR3: TGTGCCAGCATTCTCCGGGCCATGAACACTGAAGCTTTCTTT.

The chain has TRBV5-5 and TRBJ1-6, with 10 bases aligning to TRBD1. Germline V gene data show CDR1 as SGHKS and CDR2 as YYEKEE (reference sequence). The CDR3 length is 16 residues. The trim removed 0 bases at V and 4 bases at J, leaving 1 base unmatched. CDR3 in amino acids: CASSLGGQGYNSPLHF. DNA of the CDR3: TGTGCCAGCAGCTTGGGGGGACAGGGGTATAATTCACCCCTCCACTTT.

V and J are TRBV6-1 and TRBJ2-1, with TRBD2 matching 10 bases. Germline V lookup: CDR1 MNHNS, CDR2 SASEGT. Losses at the gene ends were 10 bases for V and 10 bases for J; bases not matched to a gene: 13. The CDR3 totals 14 residues. The chain's CDR3 is CATLSWTSGKEQFF. The CDR3 nucleotides are TGTGCCACCCTCTCCTGGACTAGCGGAAAAGAGCAGTTCTTC.

The chain joins TRBV2 to TRBJ2-1, with 10 bases identical to TRBD1. This CDR3 region has 14 residues. The V gene end was trimmed by 11 bases and the J gene end by 6 bases; junction bases not matched to a gene: 10. Germline CDR1 and CDR2: SNHLY and FYNNEI. CDR3 residues: CASEGDRGTNEQFF. In DNA, the CDR3 is TGTGCCTCCGAGGGGGACAGGGGCACCAATGAGCAGTTCTTC.

The CDR3 sequence is CAISPQGEQPQHF. CDR3 coding DNA: TGTGCCATCAGTCCTCAGGGGGAACAGCCCCAGCATTTT. The rearrangement joins TRBV10-3 to TRBJ1-5, with 7 bases matching TRBD1. The germline CDR1 and CDR2 sequences are ENHRY and SYGVKD. The CDR3 runs 13 residues. The trim removed 5 bases at V and 7 bases at J, leaving 5 bases unmatched.

The chain recombines TRBV29-1 with TRBJ1-2; no definite D call. This CDR3 region has 14 residues. CDR1 and CDR2 (germline): SQVTM, ANQGSEA. The V end was cut by 1 base, the J end by 2 bases, with 11 bases between. As DNA, the CDR3 is TGCAGCGTTGAAGCCCCGGGGTCCAACTATGGCTACACCTTC. Amino acid sequence: CSVEAPGSNYGYTF.

The chain uses TRBV27 and TRBJ1-5; D gene uncertain. Germline lookup yields CDR1 MNHEY and CDR2 SMNVEV (reference sequence). CDR3 size: 12 residues. V was pared by 5 bases and J by 5 bases, with 7 bases between. The CDR3 sequence is CASSPRDQPQHF. The CDR3 region has the DNA TGTGCCAGCAGTCCCCGTGATCAGCCCCAGCATTTT.